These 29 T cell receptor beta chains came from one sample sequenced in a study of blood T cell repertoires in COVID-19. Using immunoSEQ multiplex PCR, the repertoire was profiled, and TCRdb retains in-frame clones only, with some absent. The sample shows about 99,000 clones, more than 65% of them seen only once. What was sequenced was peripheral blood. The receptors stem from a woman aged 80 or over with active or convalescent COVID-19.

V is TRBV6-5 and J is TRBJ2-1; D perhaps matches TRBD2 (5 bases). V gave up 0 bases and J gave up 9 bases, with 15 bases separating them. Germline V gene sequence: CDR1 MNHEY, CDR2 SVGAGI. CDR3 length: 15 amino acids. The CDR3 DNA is TGTGCCAGCAGTTACTCGACTATCGCTTCGGCTGAGCAGTTCTTC. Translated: CASSYSTIASAEQFF.

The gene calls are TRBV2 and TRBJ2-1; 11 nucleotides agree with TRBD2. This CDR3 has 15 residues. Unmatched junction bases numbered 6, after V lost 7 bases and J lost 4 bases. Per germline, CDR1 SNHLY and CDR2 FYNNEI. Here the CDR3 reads CASIITSGGYNEQFF. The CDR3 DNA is TGTGCCAGCATTATAACTAGCGGGGGTTACAATGAGCAGTTCTTC. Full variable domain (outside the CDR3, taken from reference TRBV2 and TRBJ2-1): EPEVTQTPSHQVTQMGQEVILRCVPISNHLYFYWYRQILGQKVEFLVSFYNNEISEKSEIFDDQFSVERPDGSNFTLKIRSTKLEDSAMYFCASIITSGGYNEQFFGPGTRLTVL.

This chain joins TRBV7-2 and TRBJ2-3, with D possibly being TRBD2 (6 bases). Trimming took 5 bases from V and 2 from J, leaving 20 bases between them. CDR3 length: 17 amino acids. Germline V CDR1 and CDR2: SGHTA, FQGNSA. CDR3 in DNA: TGTGCCAGCAGCACCCTAGTATCGGGAGTTATCACAGATACGCAGTATTTT. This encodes CASSTLVSGVITDTQYF.

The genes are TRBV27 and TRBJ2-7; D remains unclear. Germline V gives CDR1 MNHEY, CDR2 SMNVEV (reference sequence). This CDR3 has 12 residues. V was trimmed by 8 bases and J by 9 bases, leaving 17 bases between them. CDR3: CASGPRPVRQYF. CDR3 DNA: TGTGCCAGCGGCCCCCGCCCCGTTCGGCAGTACTTC.

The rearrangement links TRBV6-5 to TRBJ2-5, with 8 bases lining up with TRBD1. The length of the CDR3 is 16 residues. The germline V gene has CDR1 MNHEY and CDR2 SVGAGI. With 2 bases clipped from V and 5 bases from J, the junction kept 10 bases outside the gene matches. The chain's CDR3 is CASSYRRTGTGETQYF. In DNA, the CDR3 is TGTGCCAGCAGTTACCGCCGGACAGGGACGGGTGAGACCCAGTACTTC.

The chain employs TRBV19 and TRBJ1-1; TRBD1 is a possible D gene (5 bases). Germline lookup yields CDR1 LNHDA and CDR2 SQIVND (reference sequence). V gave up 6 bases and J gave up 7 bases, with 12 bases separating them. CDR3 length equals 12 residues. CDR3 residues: CASRAQGYEAFF. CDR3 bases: TGTGCCAGTAGGGCGCAGGGATATGAAGCTTTCTTT.

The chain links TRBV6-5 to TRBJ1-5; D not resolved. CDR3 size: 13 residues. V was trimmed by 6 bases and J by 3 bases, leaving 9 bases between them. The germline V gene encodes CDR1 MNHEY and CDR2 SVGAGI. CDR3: CASSLTLNQPQHF. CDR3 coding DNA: TGTGCCAGCAGCCTTACTCTCAATCAGCCCCAGCATTTT.

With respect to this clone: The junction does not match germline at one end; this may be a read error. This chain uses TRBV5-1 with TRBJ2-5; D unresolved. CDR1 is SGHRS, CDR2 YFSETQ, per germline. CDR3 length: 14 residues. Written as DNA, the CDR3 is TGTGCCAGCAGCCAGCTTGGGCCCCCAGAGACCCAGTACTTC. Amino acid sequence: CASSQLGPPETQYF.

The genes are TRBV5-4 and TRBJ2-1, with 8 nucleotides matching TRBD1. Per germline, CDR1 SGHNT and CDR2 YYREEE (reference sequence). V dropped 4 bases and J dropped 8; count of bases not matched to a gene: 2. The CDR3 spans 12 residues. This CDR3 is CASSLTGDEQFF. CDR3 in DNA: TGTGCCAGCAGCCTGACAGGGGATGAGCAGTTCTTC. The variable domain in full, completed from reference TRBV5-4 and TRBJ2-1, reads ETGVTQSPTHLIKTRGQQVTLRCSSQSGHNTVSWYQQALGQGPQFIFQYYREEENGRGNFPPRFSGLQFPNYSSELNVNALELDDSALYLCASSLTGDEQFFGPGTRLTVL.

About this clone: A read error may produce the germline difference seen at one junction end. The DNA for the CDR3 is TGTGCCAGCAGTTCACTACAGGGGGACGAGCAGTACTTC. Translating gives CASSSLQGDEQYF. V and J are TRBV5-1 and TRBJ2-7; TRBD1 agrees at 8 bases. The CDR3 spans 13 residues. Per germline, CDR1 SGHRS and CDR2 YFSETQ. Full variable domain (remainder filled in from reference TRBV5-1 and TRBJ2-7): KAGVTQTPRYLIKTRGQQVTLSCSPISGHRSVSWYQQTPGQGLQFLFEYFSETQRNKGNFPGRFSGRQFSNSRSEMNVSTLELGDSALYLCASSSLQGDEQYFGPGTRLTVT.

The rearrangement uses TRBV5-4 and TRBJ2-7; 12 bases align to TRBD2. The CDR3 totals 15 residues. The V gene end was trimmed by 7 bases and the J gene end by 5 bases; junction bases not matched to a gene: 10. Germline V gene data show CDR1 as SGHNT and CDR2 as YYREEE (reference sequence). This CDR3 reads CASGPGLAGKHEQYF. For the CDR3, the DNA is TGTGCCAGCGGCCCCGGACTAGCGGGGAAACACGAGCAGTACTTC.

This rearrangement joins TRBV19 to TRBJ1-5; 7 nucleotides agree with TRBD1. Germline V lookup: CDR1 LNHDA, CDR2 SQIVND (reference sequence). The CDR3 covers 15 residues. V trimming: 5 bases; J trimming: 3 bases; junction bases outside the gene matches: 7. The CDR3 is CASSPQGVNNQPQHF. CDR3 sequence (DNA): TGTGCCAGTAGTCCCCAGGGGGTAAACAATCAGCCCCAGCATTTT.

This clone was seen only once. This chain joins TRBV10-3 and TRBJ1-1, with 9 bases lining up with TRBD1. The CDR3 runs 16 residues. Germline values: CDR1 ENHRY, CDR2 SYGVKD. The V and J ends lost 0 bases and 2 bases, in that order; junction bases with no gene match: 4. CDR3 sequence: CAISESKGQGNTEAFF. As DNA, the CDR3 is TGTGCCATCAGTGAGTCGAAGGGACAGGGAAACACTGAAGCTTTCTTT.

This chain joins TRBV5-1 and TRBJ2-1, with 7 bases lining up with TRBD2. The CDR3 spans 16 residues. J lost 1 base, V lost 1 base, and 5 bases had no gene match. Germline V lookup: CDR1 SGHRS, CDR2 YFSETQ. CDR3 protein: CASSLWGAGSYNEQFF. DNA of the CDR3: TGCGCCAGCAGCTTGTGGGGAGCGGGATCCTACAATGAGCAGTTCTTC.

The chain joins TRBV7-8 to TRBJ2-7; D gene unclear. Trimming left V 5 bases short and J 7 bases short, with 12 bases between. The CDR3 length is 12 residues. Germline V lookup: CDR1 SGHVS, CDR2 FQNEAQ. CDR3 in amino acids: CASSPESREQYF. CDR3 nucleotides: TGTGCCAGCAGCCCCGAATCGCGTGAGCAGTACTTC. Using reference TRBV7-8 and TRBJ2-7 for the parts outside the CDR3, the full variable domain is GAGVSQSPRYKVAKRGQDVALRCDPISGHVSLFWYQQALGQGPEFLTYFQNEAQLDKSGLPSDRFFAERPEGSVSTLKIQRTQQEDSAVYLCASSPESREQYFGPGTRLTVT.

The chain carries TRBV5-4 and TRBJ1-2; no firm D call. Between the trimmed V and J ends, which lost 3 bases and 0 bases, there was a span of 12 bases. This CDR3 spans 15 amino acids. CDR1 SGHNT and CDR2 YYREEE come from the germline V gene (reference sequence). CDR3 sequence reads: CASSSSQEANYGYTF. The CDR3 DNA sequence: TGTGCCAGCAGCTCATCTCAGGAAGCTAACTATGGCTACACCTTC.

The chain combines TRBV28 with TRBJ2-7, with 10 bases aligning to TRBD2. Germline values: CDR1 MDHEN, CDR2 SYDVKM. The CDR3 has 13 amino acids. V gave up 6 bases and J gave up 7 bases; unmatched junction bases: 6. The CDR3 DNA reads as TGTGCCAGCAGCTTAGCGGGAGGTAGTGAGCAGTACTTC. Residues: CASSLAGGSEQYF.

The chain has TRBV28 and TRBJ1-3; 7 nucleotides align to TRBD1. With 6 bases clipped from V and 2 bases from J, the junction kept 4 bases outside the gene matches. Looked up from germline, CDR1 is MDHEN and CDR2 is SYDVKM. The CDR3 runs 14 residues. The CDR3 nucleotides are TGTGCCAGCAGATACGACAGGGCTGGAAACACCATATATTTT. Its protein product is CASRYDRAGNTIYF.

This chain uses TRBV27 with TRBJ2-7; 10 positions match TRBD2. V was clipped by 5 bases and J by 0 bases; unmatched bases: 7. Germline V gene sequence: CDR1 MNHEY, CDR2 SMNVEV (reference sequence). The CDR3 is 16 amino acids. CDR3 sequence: CASSPLAGASSYEQYF. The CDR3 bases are TGTGCCAGCAGTCCTCTAGCGGGAGCCAGCTCCTACGAGCAGTACTTC.

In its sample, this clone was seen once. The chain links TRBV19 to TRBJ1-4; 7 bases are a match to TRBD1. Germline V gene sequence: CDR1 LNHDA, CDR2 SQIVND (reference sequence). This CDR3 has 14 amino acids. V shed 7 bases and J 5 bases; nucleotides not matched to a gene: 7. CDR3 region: CASMGPGGNEKLFF. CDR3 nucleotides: TGTGCCAGTATGGGGCCAGGGGGGAATGAAAAACTGTTTTTT.

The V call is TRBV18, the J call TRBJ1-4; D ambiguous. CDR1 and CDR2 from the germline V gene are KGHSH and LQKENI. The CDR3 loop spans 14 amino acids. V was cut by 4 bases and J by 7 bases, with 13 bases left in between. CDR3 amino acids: CASSRLEEPEKLFF. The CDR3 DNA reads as TGTGCCAGCTCACGCCTAGAGGAGCCTGAAAAACTGTTTTTT. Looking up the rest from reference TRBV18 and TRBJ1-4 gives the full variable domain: NAGVMQNPRHLVRRRGQEARLRCSPMKGHSHVYWYRQLPEEGLKFMVYLQKENIIDESGMPKERFSAEFPKEGPSILRIQQVVRGDSAAYFCASSRLEEPEKLFFGSGTQLSVL.

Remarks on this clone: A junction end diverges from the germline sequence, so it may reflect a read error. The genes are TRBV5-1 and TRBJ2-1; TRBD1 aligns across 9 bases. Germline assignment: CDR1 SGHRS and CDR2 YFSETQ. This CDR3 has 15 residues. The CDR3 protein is CASSLDGTGNNEQFF. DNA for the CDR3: TGTGCCAGCAGCTTGGATGGGACAGGGAACAATGAGCAGTTCTTC. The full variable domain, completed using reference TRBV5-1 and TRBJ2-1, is KAGVTQTPRYLIKTRGQQVTLSCSPISGHRSVSWYQQTPGQGLQFLFEYFSETQRNKGNFPGRFSGRQFSNSRSEMNVSTLELGDSALYLCASSLDGTGNNEQFFGPGTRLTVL.

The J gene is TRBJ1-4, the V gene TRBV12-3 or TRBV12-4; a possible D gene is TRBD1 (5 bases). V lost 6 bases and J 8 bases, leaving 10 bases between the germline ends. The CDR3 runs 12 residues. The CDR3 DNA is TGTGCCAGCAGCCACCGGGGGGAAAAACTGTTTTTT. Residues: CASSHRGEKLFF.

The CDR3 protein is CASSPSSESSYNEQFF. DNA for the CDR3: TGTGCCAGCAGCCCCTCGTCGGAGAGCTCCTACAATGAGCAGTTCTTC. The V gene is TRBV9, the J gene TRBJ2-1, with unresolved D. Trimming took off 4 bases at V and 0 bases at J, with 14 bases between the two ends. Germline V gene lookup returns CDR1 SGDLS and CDR2 YYNGEE. The CDR3 spans 16 residues. Looking up the rest from reference TRBV9 and TRBJ2-1 gives the full variable domain: DSGVTQTPKHLITATGQRVTLRCSPRSGDLSVYWYQQSLDQGLQFLIQYYNGEERAKGNILERFSAQQFPDLHSELNLSSLELGDSALYFCASSPSSESSYNEQFFGPGTRLTVL.

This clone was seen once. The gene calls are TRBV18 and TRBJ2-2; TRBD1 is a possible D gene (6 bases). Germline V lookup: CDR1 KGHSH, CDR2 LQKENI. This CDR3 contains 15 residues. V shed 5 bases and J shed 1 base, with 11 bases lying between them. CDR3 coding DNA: TGTGCCAGCTCATCCGGGACAATGAACACCGGGGAGCTGTTTTTT. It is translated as CASSSGTMNTGELFF.

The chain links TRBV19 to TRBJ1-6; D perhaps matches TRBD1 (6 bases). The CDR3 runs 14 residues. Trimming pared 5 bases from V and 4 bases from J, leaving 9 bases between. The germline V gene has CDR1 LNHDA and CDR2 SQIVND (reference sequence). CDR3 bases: TGTGCCAGTAGTCCCGGACAGTATAATTCACCCCTCCACTTT. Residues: CASSPGQYNSPLHF.

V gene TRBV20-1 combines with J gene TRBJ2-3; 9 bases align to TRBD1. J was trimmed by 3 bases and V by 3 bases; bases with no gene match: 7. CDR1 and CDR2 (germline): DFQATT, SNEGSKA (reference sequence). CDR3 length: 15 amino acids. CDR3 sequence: CSASGHRGQTDTQYF. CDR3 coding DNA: TGCAGTGCTAGTGGTCACAGGGGGCAGACAGATACGCAGTATTTT.

The CDR3 protein is CATSWTGDSNYGYTF. The CDR3 nucleotides are TGTGCCACCTCCTGGACAGGGGATTCTAACTATGGCTACACCTTC. The V and J genes are TRBV19 and TRBJ1-2; 9 nucleotides match TRBD1. CDR3 length equals 15 residues. From germline, CDR1 is LNHDA and CDR2 SQIVND (reference sequence). Trimming cost V 10 bases and J 0 bases; bases outside gene matches: 9. The full variable domain, completed using reference TRBV19 and TRBJ1-2, is DGGITQSPKYLFRKEGQNVTLSCEQNLNHDAMYWYRQDPGQGLRLIYYSQIVNDFQKGDIAEGYSVSREKKESFPLTVTSAQKNPTAFYLCATSWTGDSNYGYTFGSGTRLTVV.

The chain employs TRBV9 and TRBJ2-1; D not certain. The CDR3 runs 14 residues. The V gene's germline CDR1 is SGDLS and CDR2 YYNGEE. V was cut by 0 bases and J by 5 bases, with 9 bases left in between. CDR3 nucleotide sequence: TGTGCCAGCAGCGTAGAACGACTGCACAATGAGCAGTTCTTC. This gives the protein CASSVERLHNEQFF.